This T cell receptor beta chain emerged from a study of cytomegalovirus exposure and HLA in healthy donors. General study points: When analyzed later, the rates of TCR association showed variation by HLA locus, with DRB1 the most and HLA-C the fewest. The authors confirmed in vitro that a few CMV-associated chains were specific for CMV antigens.

This clone was counted only a few times. No antigen is known for it. The PCR was carried out with 60 Vbeta primers and 13 Jbeta primers. Clones were sequenced by immunoSEQ multiplex PCR, and TCRdb holds only the in-frame ones, with some missing. The sample contains 150,000 to 200,000 clones, 84% of which appear only once. There are 14 residues in the CDR3. Trimming removed 0 bases from V and 5 bases from J, with 7 bases in between. CDR1 is LGHNA and CDR2 is YNFKEQ in the germline V gene. The sequenced sample consisted of PBMCs. The J gene is TRBJ2-2, the V gene TRBV4-2; D remains ambiguous. This TCR came from a girl aged 5 to 17 in good health and CMV-seropositive. CDR3 loop: CASSQELTTGELFF. The CDR3 coding sequence is TGTGCCAGCAGCCAAGAACTAACTACCGGGGAGCTGTTTTTT.